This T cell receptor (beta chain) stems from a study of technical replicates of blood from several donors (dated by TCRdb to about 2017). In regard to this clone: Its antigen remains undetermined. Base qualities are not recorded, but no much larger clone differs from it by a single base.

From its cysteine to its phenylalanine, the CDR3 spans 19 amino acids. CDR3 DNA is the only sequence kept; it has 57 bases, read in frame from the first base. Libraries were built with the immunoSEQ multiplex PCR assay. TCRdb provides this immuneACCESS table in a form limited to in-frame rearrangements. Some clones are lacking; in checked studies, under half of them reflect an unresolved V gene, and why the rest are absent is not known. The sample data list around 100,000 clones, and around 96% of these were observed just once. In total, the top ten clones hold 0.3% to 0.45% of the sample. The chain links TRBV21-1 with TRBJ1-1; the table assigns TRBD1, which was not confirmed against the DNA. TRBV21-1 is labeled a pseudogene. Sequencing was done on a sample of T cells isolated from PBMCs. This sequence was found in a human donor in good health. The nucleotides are TGTGCCAGCAGCAAATTTATGCATGGGACAGGGAGGGAGGTCACTGAAGCTTTCTTT. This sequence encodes CASSKFMHGTGREVTEAFF.